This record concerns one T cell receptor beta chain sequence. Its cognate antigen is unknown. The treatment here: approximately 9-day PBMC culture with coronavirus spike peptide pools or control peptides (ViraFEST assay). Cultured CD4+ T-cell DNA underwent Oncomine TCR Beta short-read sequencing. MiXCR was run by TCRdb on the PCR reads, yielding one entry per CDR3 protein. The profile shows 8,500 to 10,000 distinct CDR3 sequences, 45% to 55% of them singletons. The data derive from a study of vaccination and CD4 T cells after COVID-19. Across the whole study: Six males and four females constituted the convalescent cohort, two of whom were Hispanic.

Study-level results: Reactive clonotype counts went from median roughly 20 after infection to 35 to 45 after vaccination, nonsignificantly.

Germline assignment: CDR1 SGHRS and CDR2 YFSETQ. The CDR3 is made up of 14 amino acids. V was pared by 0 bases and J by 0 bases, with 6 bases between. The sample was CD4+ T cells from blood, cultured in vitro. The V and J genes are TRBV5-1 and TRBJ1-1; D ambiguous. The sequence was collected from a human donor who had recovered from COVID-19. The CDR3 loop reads CASSLATVNTEAFF. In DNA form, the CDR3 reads TGCGCCAGCAGCTTGGCGACGGTGAACACTGAAGCTTTCTTT.